The 12 T cell receptor beta chains reported below all come from one sample, sequenced in a study of cytomegalovirus exposure and HLA in healthy donors (dated by TCRdb to 2016 to 2017). To prepare the library, the immunoSEQ multiplex PCR assay was applied. A mixture of 60 forward primers for TCR Vbeta segments and 13 reverse primers for TCR Jbeta segments was used in the multiplex PCR. The table comes from immuneACCESS by way of TCRdb, which keeps in-frame sequences with V and J called. Part of the clones is missing from these tables; in studies checked, under half for an unresolved V gene and the rest for unknown reasons. The sample profile shows about 190,000 clones; approximately 86% of them were found once. The ten largest clones capture 0.9% to 1.2% of the sample. Input material: PBMCs. The receptors stem from a boy younger than 10 in good health and CMV-seronegative.

This chain joins TRBV7-2 and TRBJ2-5; the D is unclear. Germline-derived CDR1 and CDR2 are SGHTA and FQGNSA. This CDR3 contains 13 residues. V was trimmed by 3 bases and J by 1 base, leaving 6 bases between them. This CDR3 is CASSFFIQETQYF. CDR3 coding DNA: TGTGCCAGCAGCTTCTTTATCCAAGAGACCCAGTACTTC.

The rearrangement links TRBV7-3 to TRBJ2-5; D is perhaps TRBD1 (6 bases). CDR1 and CDR2 (germline): SGHTA, FQGTGA. The CDR3 spans 15 residues. Trimming took off 4 bases at V and 5 bases at J, with 17 bases between the two ends. CDR3 DNA: TGTGCCAGCAGCTCCCAGGCCTCCCAGGGGGAGACCCAGTACTTC. Translated, it gives CASSSQASQGETQYF.

CDR3 region: CASSPDRAAFYGYTF. DNA for the CDR3: TGTGCCAGTAGTCCGGACAGGGCTGCCTTCTATGGCTACACCTTC. The chain links TRBV19 to TRBJ1-2, with 8 bases identical to TRBD1. The germline V gene has CDR1 LNHDA and CDR2 SQIVND (reference sequence). This CDR3 region has 15 residues. V lost 5 bases, J lost 4 bases, and 9 bases stayed unmatched.

The chain recombines TRBV19 with TRBJ1-1; the D gene is possibly TRBD1 (6 bases). From germline, CDR1 is LNHDA and CDR2 SQIVND (reference sequence). The CDR3 has 14 residues. The V end lost 3 bases, the J end lost 7 bases, and 15 bases lay between the germline ends. The CDR3 here is CASSIFGGLDEAFF. The DNA for the CDR3 is TGTGCCAGTAGTATTTTCGGGGGGCTTGATGAAGCTTTCTTT.

The gene calls are TRBV11-2 and TRBJ2-7; 8 positions match TRBD1. The germline V gene encodes CDR1 SGHAT and CDR2 FQNNGV. This CDR3 has 17 amino acids. J was trimmed by 6 bases and V by 5 bases; bases with no gene match: 18. The CDR3 DNA reads TGTGCCAGCAGCCCCATAAATGTGGGAGGACAGGGTATCGAGCAGTACTTC. Amino acid sequence: CASSPINVGGQGIEQYF.

This clone showed up just once. The rearrangement uses TRBV29-1 and TRBJ1-1; D unresolved. Trimming left V 7 bases short and J 6 bases short, with 18 bases between. This CDR3 is 13 amino acids long. Germline V gene lookup returns CDR1 SQVTM and CDR2 ANQGSEA. The CDR3 DNA follows: TGCAGCGCTCCCCCCCACGCTATTCCTGAAGCTTTCTTT. Amino acids: CSAPPHAIPEAFF.

V and J are TRBV21-1 and TRBJ2-4; TRBD2 is taken as the D call from the table, unchecked against the DNA. TRBV21-1 constitutes a pseudogene. CDR3 size: 14 residues. The CDR3 sequence is CASSKGAAKNIQYF. DNA for the CDR3: TGTGCCAGCAGCAAAGGCGCGGCCAAAAACATTCAGTACTTC.

The chain recombines TRBV30 with TRBJ2-3; tentative D call: TRBD2 (6 bases). The ends were cut back, 0 bases at V and 1 base at J, with 8 bases in the middle. The CDR3 spans 14 residues. Germline-derived CDR1 and CDR2 are GTSNPN and SVGIG (reference sequence). CDR3 nucleotides: TGTGCCTGGAGTGTAACGGGGGGCACAGATACGCAGTATTTT. Protein product: CAWSVTGGTDTQYF.

Turning to this clone: One junction end does not reproduce the germline sequence, and a read error may be involved. The chain joins TRBV7-9 to TRBJ2-1; 9 nucleotides line up with TRBD2. CDR1 and CDR2 from the germline V gene are SEHNR and FQNEAQ (reference sequence). There are 16 residues in the CDR3. In nucleotides, the CDR3 is TGTTCCAGCAACTCCTATGGGCTAGCGGGAAACGATGAGCAGTTCTTC. Amino acids: CSSNSYGLAGNDEQFF.

With regard to this clone: One end of the junction does not line up with germline, which may come from a read error. This CDR3 is also generated by other DNA sequences in the sample. This sequence joins TRBV19 and TRBJ1-6; 9 bases agree with TRBD1. Germline loops: CDR1 LNHDA, CDR2 SQIVND (reference sequence). This CDR3 comprises 12 residues. The CDR3 coding sequence is TGCGCCAGTCGGACAGGGGACTCACCCCTCCACTTT. Its protein is CASRTGDSPLHF.

V usage is TRBV28 and J usage is TRBJ1-1; D may be TRBD1 (5 bases). This CDR3 spans 14 amino acids. Trimming took off 4 bases at V and 1 base at J, with 10 bases between the two ends. Germline lookup yields CDR1 MDHEN and CDR2 SYDVKM. The CDR3 spells CASSSPGGNTEAFF. The DNA for the CDR3 is TGTGCCAGCAGTTCCCCGGGGGGGAACACTGAAGCTTTCTTT. The full variable domain, in which reference TRBV28 and TRBJ1-1 provide the parts outside the CDR3, is DVKVTQSSRYLVKRTGEKVFLECVQDMDHENMFWYRQDPGLGLRLIYFSYDVKMKEKGDIPEGYSVSREKKERFSLILESASTNQTSMYLCASSSPGGNTEAFFGQGTRLTVV.

The rearrangement uses TRBV15 and TRBJ1-5; 7 bases match TRBD1. CDR1 and CDR2 (germline): LNHNV, YYDKDF (reference sequence). The CDR3 has 16 amino acids. The V and J ends lost 1 base and 4 bases, in that order; junction bases with no gene match: 7. The CDR3 nucleotides are TGTGCCACCAGCAGAGGGGGACAGTTAAGAAATCAGCCCCAGCATTTT. Protein: CATSRGGQLRNQPQHF. The full variable domain, with the rest looked up from reference TRBV15 and TRBJ1-5, is DAMVIQNPRYQVTQFGKPVTLSCSQTLNHNVMYWYQQKSSQAPKLLFHYYDKDFNNEADTPDNFQSRRPNTSFCFLDIRSPGLGDTAMYLCATSRGGQLRNQPQHFGDGTRLSIL.